Below, one T cell receptor beta chain is given with its context. Germline loops: CDR1 LGHNA, CDR2 YSLEER. The CDR3 runs 16 residues. Trimming took off 1 base at V and 6 bases at J, with 18 bases between the two ends. The data originate from a study of OX40 agonist ivuxolimab in advanced cancers. Produced via immunoSEQ multiplex PCR; TCRdb's table is partial and in-frame only. This sample has more than 9,500 clones, with over 75% found just once. The material sequenced was CD4+ or CD8+ T cells sorted from blood, taken in a trial of the OX40 agonist ivuxolimab. The chain couples TRBV4-3 to TRBJ1-1; D is unresolved. The sequence was collected from an adult with an advanced solid tumor such as melanoma, head and neck, liver or kidney cancer. CDR3 amino acids: CASSQGRRGGSSEAFF. CDR3 sequence (DNA): TGCGCCAGCAGCCAAGGACGAAGAGGAGGTTCGTCTGAAGCTTTCTTT.